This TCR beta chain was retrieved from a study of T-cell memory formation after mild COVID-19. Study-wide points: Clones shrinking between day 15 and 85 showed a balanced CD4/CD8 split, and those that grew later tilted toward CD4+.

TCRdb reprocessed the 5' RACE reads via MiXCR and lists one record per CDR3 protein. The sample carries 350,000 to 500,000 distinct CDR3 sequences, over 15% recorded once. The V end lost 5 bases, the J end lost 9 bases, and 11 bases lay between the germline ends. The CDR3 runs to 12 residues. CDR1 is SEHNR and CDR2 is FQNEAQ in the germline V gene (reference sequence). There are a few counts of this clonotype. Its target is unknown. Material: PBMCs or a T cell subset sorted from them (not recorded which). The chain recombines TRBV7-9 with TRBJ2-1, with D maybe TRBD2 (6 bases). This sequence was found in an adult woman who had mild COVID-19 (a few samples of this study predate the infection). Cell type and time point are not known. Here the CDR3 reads CASSPWRGEQFF. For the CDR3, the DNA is TGTGCCAGCAGCCCTTGGAGGGGTGAGCAGTTCTTC.